Listed here are 2 T cell receptor beta chains from one sample, sequenced in a study of blood T cells in healthy people across ages. Primed by a sample-barcoded 5' primer and a J-beta primer mix, a second PCR proceeded for about 6 to 12 cycles. TCRdb passed the 5' RACE reads through MiXCR, listing each CDR3 protein once. The data show about 650,000 distinct CDR3 sequences, 32% seen once. Sequenced: blood. These receptors all stem from a woman aged 80 or over in good health.

This clonotype occurred many times. The chain joins TRBV5-6 to TRBJ2-7; D might be TRBD1 (6 bases). V gave up 3 bases and J gave up 6 bases, with 16 bases separating them. The CDR3 is 14 amino acids. Germline V gene lookup returns CDR1 SGHDT and CDR2 YYEEEE. The CDR3, as DNA: TGTGCCAGCAGCTCTATCGGACAGACGGGCGAGCAGTACTTC. It specifies CASSSIGQTGEQYF.

This clonotype was counted at least ten times. The chain combines TRBV27 with TRBJ2-7; D could derive from TRBD1 or TRBD2 (5 bases each). This CDR3 has 15 amino acids. Trimming stripped 5 bases from V and 5 bases from J, with 19 bases between. CDR1 and CDR2 (germline): MNHEY, SMNVEV (reference sequence). The CDR3 DNA reads TGTGCCAGCAGTCCCCCGGGACCGGCTCGGAACGAGCAGTACTTC. Translating it yields CASSPPGPARNEQYF.